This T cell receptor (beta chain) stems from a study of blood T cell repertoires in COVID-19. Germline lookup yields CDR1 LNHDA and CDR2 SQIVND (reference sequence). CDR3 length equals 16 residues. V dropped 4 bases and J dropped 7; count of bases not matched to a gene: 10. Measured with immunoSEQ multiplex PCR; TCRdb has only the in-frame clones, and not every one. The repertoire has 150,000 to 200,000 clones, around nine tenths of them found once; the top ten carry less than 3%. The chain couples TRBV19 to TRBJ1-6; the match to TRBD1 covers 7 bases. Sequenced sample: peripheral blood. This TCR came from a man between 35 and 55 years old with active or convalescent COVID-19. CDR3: CASSTLGQASNSPLHF. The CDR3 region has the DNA TGTGCCAGTAGTACTCTCGGACAGGCCTCAAATTCACCCCTCCACTTT.